Sequencing of this TCR beta chain was carried out in a study of blood T cell repertoires in COVID-19. Across the study: PBMCs, B-cell-depleted T cells, or T cells were the source of the cDNA or gDNA that made up the material.

V dropped 6 bases and J dropped 0 bases, with 11 bases sitting between them. Germline CDR1 reads MRHNA; CDR2 reads SNTAGT. The CDR3 is 14 amino acids. Per the study methods: Counts of nucleated cells, estimated from reference gene primer amplification, were obtained. Produced via immunoSEQ multiplex PCR; TCRdb's table is partial and in-frame only. V and J calls and clone size come straight from that table; D and trimming were deduced from the DNA. The data hold under 300,000 clones, with around 90% observed a single time. Cohort 3 donors counted as recovered after two negative PCRs, clearance, or resolved symptoms.

The sample taken for sequencing was PBMCs or T cells enriched from blood (not recorded which). V is TRBV6-4 and J is TRBJ1-1, with a possible D match to TRBD1 (6 bases). This TCR was sampled from a woman aged 50 to 60 who had recovered from COVID-19. Here the CDR3 reads CASRNDRLNTEAFF. The CDR3 DNA reads as TGTGCCAGCAGGAATGACAGGTTGAACACTGAAGCTTTCTTT.